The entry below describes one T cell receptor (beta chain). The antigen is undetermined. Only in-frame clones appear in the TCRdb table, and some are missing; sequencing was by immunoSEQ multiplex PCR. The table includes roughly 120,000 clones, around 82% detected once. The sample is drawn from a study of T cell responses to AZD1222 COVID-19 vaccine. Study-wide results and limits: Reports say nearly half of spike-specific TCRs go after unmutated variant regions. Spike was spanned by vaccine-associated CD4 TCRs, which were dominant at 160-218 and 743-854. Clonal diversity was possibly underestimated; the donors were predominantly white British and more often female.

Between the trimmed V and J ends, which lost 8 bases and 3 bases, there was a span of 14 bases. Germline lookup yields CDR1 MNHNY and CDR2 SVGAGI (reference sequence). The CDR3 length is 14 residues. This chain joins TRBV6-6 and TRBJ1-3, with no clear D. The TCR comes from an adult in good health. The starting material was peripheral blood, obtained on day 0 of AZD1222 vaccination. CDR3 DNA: TGTGCCAGCGAACCCGAAGGTGGTGGAAACACCATATATTTT. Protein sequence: CASEPEGGGNTIYF.